The 11 T cell receptor beta chains listed next were all sequenced from one sample in a study of T cell changes during pregnancy in multiple sclerosis. Profiling relied on immunoSEQ multiplex PCR, and the TCRdb table lists in-frame clones only, not all of them. The sample yields fewer than 45,000 clones, approximately 91% seen once. This material consisted of peripheral blood, taken in the second trimester of pregnancy. These receptors were collected from a female donor in good health, enrolled as a control in a pregnancy study.

The rearrangement joins TRBV19 to TRBJ2-1; D remains unclear. This CDR3 has 15 residues. Germline loops: CDR1 LNHDA, CDR2 SQIVND (reference sequence). Trimming cost V 1 base and J 0 bases, with 7 bases left between them. CDR3 bases: TGTGCCAGTAGTATAGGGTCCAGCTCCTACAATGAGCAGTTCTTC. It codes for CASSIGSSSYNEQFF.

The rearrangement links TRBV7-2 to TRBJ2-3; the match to TRBD2 covers 8 bases. CDR1 is SGHTA, CDR2 FQGNSA, per germline. This CDR3 spans 17 amino acids. V shed 1 base and J 0 bases; nucleotides not matched to a gene: 6. CDR3 nucleotide sequence: TGTGCCAGCAGCTTAGGAAGCGGGGGTCAAAGCACAGATACGCAGTATTTT. Translated: CASSLGSGGQSTDTQYF.

J is TRBJ1-4 and V is TRBV27; TRBD1 matches at 7 bases. The germline gives CDR1 MNHEY, CDR2 SMNVEV (reference sequence). The CDR3 length is 16 residues. V shed 5 bases, J shed 1 base, and the junction held 7 bases outside the gene matches. The CDR3 spells CASSNQRQGTNEKLFF. The CDR3 nucleotides read TGTGCCAGCAGTAATCAGAGACAGGGAACTAATGAAAAACTGTTTTTT.

This chain joins TRBV6-1 and TRBJ2-3; 9 nucleotides align to TRBD2. The CDR3 runs to 15 residues. CDR1 MNHNS and CDR2 SASEGT come from the germline V gene. V trimming: 4 bases; J trimming: 0 bases; junction bases outside the gene matches: 2. The CDR3 nucleotides are TGTGCCAGCAGTGTAGCGGGAGACAGCACAGATACGCAGTATTTT. It encodes CASSVAGDSTDTQYF.

This rearrangement joins TRBV19 to TRBJ2-7; the D gene is possibly TRBD1 (5 bases). Germline CDR1 is LNHDA and CDR2 is SQIVND (reference sequence). Between the trimmed V and J ends, which lost 6 bases and 2 bases, there was a span of 17 bases. This CDR3 is built from 15 residues. The CDR3 DNA reads as TGTGCCAGTAGCCCTCGGACACCCCGCGCCTACGAGCAGTACTTC. Translated, it gives CASSPRTPRAYEQYF.

The rearrangement joins TRBV4-3 to TRBJ1-1; D not resolved. The CDR3 covers 15 residues. Trimming left V 0 bases short and J 5 bases short, with 13 bases between. Germline assignment: CDR1 LGHNA and CDR2 YSLEER. In DNA, the CDR3 is TGCGCCAGCAGCCAAGAACGAGCGACCCTGACTGAAGCTTTCTTT. It encodes CASSQERATLTEAFF.

The rearrangement uses TRBV25-1 and TRBJ2-2; a weak D match, TRBD2 (5 bases). The CDR3 has 13 residues. Germline V gene sequence: CDR1 MGHDK, CDR2 SYGVNS. With 4 bases removed from V and 6 bases from J, the gap between germline ends came to 9 bases. CDR3 bases: TGTGCCAGCAGTGCTGGGGAGTCCGGGGAGCTGTTTTTT. Encoded protein: CASSAGESGELFF.

The V gene is TRBV6-1, the J gene TRBJ1-1; no clear D. Germline CDR1 and CDR2: MNHNS and SASEGT. The V gene lost 7 bases and the J gene lost 7 bases, with 13 bases spanning the gap. This CDR3 has 12 amino acids. The CDR3 loop reads CASMFEVNEAFF. The CDR3 nucleotides read TGTGCCAGCATGTTTGAGGTAAATGAAGCTTTCTTT.

The CDR3 DNA follows: TGCGCCAGCAGCCAAGTAATGGAGACCCAGTACTTC. It yields the protein CASSQVMETQYF. The V and J genes are TRBV4-1 and TRBJ2-5; no clear D gene. Germline-derived CDR1 and CDR2 are MGHRA and YSYEKL. This CDR3 contains 12 residues. V was cut by 1 base and J by 5 bases, with 5 bases left in between.

The J gene is TRBJ2-3, the V gene TRBV27, with 15 bases aligning to TRBD2. Germline V lookup: CDR1 MNHEY, CDR2 SMNVEV (reference sequence). V lost 5 bases, J lost 0 bases, and 12 bases stayed unmatched. CDR3 length: 20 amino acids. CDR3 bases: TGTGCCAGCAGTCGATGGACTAGCGGGGGGGCGGTCTCCAGCACAGATACGCAGTATTTT. It is translated as CASSRWTSGGAVSSTDTQYF.

The rearrangement links TRBV7-8 to TRBJ1-2; possibly TRBD1 for D (6 bases). Trimming removed 5 bases at V and 0 bases at J, with 13 bases between. Germline CDR1 is SGHVS and CDR2 is FQNEAQ. This CDR3 has 15 amino acids. CDR3 sequence (DNA): TGTGCCAGCAGCCCGAGGACAGCCTCTAACTATGGCTACACCTTC. Its translation: CASSPRTASNYGYTF. Full variable domain (remainder filled in from reference TRBV7-8 and TRBJ1-2): GAGVSQSPRYKVAKRGQDVALRCDPISGHVSLFWYQQALGQGPEFLTYFQNEAQLDKSGLPSDRFFAERPEGSVSTLKIQRTQQEDSAVYLCASSPRTASNYGYTFGSGTRLTVV.